Following are 26 T cell receptor beta chains from one sample sequenced in a study of cytomegalovirus exposure and HLA in healthy donors. The PCR was carried out with 60 Vbeta primers and 13 Jbeta primers. TCRdb's copy holds only in-frame clones and misses some; the assay was immunoSEQ multiplex PCR. This sample has under 200,000 clones; roughly 85% occur once, and the top ten carry over 12%. Input material: PBMCs. These receptor sequences come from a man aged 50 to 60 in good health and CMV-seropositive.

About this clone: The junction shows a germline mismatch at one end, possibly a read error. V and J are TRBV15 and TRBJ1-5; no clear D. This CDR3 has 14 residues. Germline V gene lookup returns CDR1 LNHNV and CDR2 YYDKDF (reference sequence). CDR3 in amino acids: CATSRDTYNQPQHF. CDR3 sequence (DNA): TGTGCCACCAGCCGAGACACCTACAATCAGCCCCAGCATTTT.

The V gene is TRBV6-1, the J gene TRBJ1-4; D gene unclear. V lost 5 bases and J 0 bases, leaving 7 bases between the germline ends. This CDR3 is 14 amino acids long. The germline V gene encodes CDR1 MNHNS and CDR2 SASEGT. DNA of the CDR3: TGTGCCAGCAGTTCCCCTGCAACTAATGAAAAACTGTTTTTT. Its translation: CASSSPATNEKLFF.

The V and J genes are TRBV2 and TRBJ1-5; weak D call: TRBD1 (6 bases). The CDR3 runs to 17 residues. From germline, CDR1 is SNHLY and CDR2 FYNNEI. Trimming took off 6 bases at V and 0 bases at J, with 18 bases between the two ends. As DNA, the CDR3 is TGTGCCAGCAGGTCCAGGGGAACGAAGAATAGCAATCAGCCCCAGCATTTT. It encodes CASRSRGTKNSNQPQHF.

The genes are TRBV23-1 and TRBJ1-2; 10 nucleotides agree with TRBD1. TRBV23-1 counts as an open reading frame of uncertain function. The CDR3 has 14 amino acids. V lost 6 bases to trimming and J lost 3 bases; unmatched junction nucleotides: 4. CDR3: CASRGTGEDYGYTF. The CDR3, as DNA: TGCGCCAGCAGAGGGACAGGGGAGGACTATGGCTACACCTTC.

The chain joins TRBV2 to TRBJ2-3; TRBD2 matches at 9 bases. The J segment lost 2 bases and the V segment lost 5 bases, leaving 17 bases of the junction unmatched. CDR1 is SNHLY and CDR2 is FYNNEI in the germline V gene. The CDR3 totals 19 residues. The CDR3 DNA sequence: TGTGCCAGCAGTCGAATAGGGCTAGCGGGGCTTCTTGACACAGATACGCAGTATTTT. This translates into CASSRIGLAGLLDTDTQYF.

The chain uses TRBV7-2 and TRBJ2-4, with D tentatively TRBD2 (6 bases). The CDR3 runs 12 residues. The V end lost 5 bases, the J end lost 10 bases, and 12 bases lay between the germline ends. CDR1 and CDR2 (germline): SGHTA, FQGNSA. The CDR3 loop is CASSRIGGIQYF. In nucleotides, the CDR3 is TGTGCCAGCAGCCGCATTGGAGGGATTCAGTACTTC.

The gene calls are TRBV4-2 and TRBJ1-5, with 8 bases that match TRBD1. The CDR3 has 17 amino acids. Germline values: CDR1 LGHNA, CDR2 YNFKEQ. J was trimmed by 4 bases and V by 3 bases; bases with no gene match: 11. CDR3 in amino acids: CASSQEPGGASNQPQHF. CDR3 bases: TGTGCCAGCAGCCAGGAACCAGGGGGCGCCTCTAATCAGCCCCAGCATTTT.

This chain links TRBV13 with TRBJ1-1; D is possibly TRBD1 (5 bases). With 3 bases removed from V and 5 bases from J, the gap between germline ends came to 10 bases. The CDR3 extends over 13 amino acids. In germline, CDR1 is PRHDT, CDR2 FYEKMQ (reference sequence). The chain's CDR3 is CASSFSGRTEAFF. For the CDR3, the DNA is TGTGCCAGCAGCTTCTCAGGGCGTACTGAAGCTTTCTTT. Complete variable domain (other parts from reference TRBV13 and TRBJ1-1): AAGVIQSPRHLIKEKRETATLKCYPIPRHDTVYWYQQGPGQDPQFLISFYEKMQSDKGSIPDRFSAQQFSDYHSELNMSSLELGDSALYFCASSFSGRTEAFFGQGTRLTVV.

The chain combines TRBV9 with TRBJ1-3; D gene uncertain. Germline V gene sequence: CDR1 SGDLS, CDR2 YYNGEE. This CDR3 is 12 amino acids long. Trimming left V 3 bases short and J 6 bases short, with 7 bases between. CDR3 loop: CASSDSVNTIYF. The CDR3 DNA is TGTGCCAGCAGCGATTCAGTAAACACCATATATTTT. Full variable domain (missing parts from reference TRBV9 and TRBJ1-3): DSGVTQTPKHLITATGQRVTLRCSPRSGDLSVYWYQQSLDQGLQFLIQYYNGEERAKGNILERFSAQQFPDLHSELNLSSLELGDSALYFCASSDSVNTIYFGEGSWLTVV.

V is TRBV2 and J is TRBJ1-2; TRBD1 matches at 10 bases. The ends lost 0 bases at V and 7 bases at J; junction bases unmatched: 2. This CDR3 region has 14 residues. Germline V gene lookup returns CDR1 SNHLY and CDR2 FYNNEI. In DNA form, the CDR3 reads TGTGCCAGCAGTGAAGCGAGACAGGGGGCTGGCTACACCTTC. Protein sequence: CASSEARQGAGYTF. Supplemented by reference TRBV2 and TRBJ1-2, the full variable domain reads EPEVTQTPSHQVTQMGQEVILRCVPISNHLYFYWYRQILGQKVEFLVSFYNNEISEKSEIFDDQFSVERPDGSNFTLKIRSTKLEDSAMYFCASSEARQGAGYTFGSGTRLTVV.

This clone was detected a few times. The rearrangement links TRBV6-1 to TRBJ1-1; D uncertain. The germline V and J ends were trimmed by 3 bases and 0 bases, with 17 bases remaining between them. The CDR3 is 17 amino acids. Germline assignment: CDR1 MNHNS and CDR2 SASEGT. In DNA form, the CDR3 reads TGTGCCAGCAGTGATCCCGAGCCTCTGTCCATGAACACTGAAGCTTTCTTT. This gives the protein CASSDPEPLSMNTEAFF.

This chain links TRBV19 with TRBJ2-5, with 9 bases aligning to TRBD2. The CDR3 consists of 15 residues. V was clipped by 6 bases and J by 5 bases; unmatched bases: 10. Germline values: CDR1 LNHDA, CDR2 SQIVND (reference sequence). CDR3 nucleotide sequence: TGTGCCAGTAGCCGCGGGGGGGGGCTAGTGGAGACCCAGTACTTC. This codes for CASSRGGGLVETQYF.

The rearrangement links TRBV18 to TRBJ2-1; D is perhaps TRBD2 (7 bases). The V gene's germline CDR1 is KGHSH and CDR2 LQKENI. The germline V and J ends were trimmed by 0 bases and 9 bases, with 15 bases remaining between them. This CDR3 spans 15 amino acids. CDR3 protein: CASSPPQGGFGEQFF. DNA of the CDR3: TGTGCCAGCTCACCACCACAGGGAGGGTTCGGTGAGCAGTTCTTC.

CDR3: CASSSTSGAAYNEQFF. The CDR3 nucleotides are TGTGCCAGCAGTTCAACTAGCGGGGCCGCCTACAATGAGCAGTTCTTC. This chain uses TRBV6-5 with TRBJ2-1; TRBD2 agrees at 10 bases. The CDR3 sequence is 16 residues long. Trimming at V came to 4 bases and at J to 2 bases, leaving 5 bases not matched to a gene. The germline CDR1 and CDR2 sequences are MNHEY and SVGAGI.

The chain recombines TRBV1 with TRBJ2-5; the D call TRBD1 from the table was never checked on the DNA. TRBV1 constitutes a pseudogene. This CDR3 is 13 amino acids long. As DNA, the CDR3 is TGCACCAGCCCGGAGACAGGGATGGAGACCCAGTACTTC. Amino acids: CTSPETGMETQYF.

The V gene is TRBV19, the J gene TRBJ2-5, with 7 bases lining up with TRBD1. The V gene's germline CDR1 is LNHDA and CDR2 SQIVND (reference sequence). The CDR3 is made up of 15 amino acids. J was trimmed by 2 bases and V by 3 bases; bases with no gene match: 6. The CDR3: CASSIWAGGQETQYF. The CDR3 nucleotides are TGTGCCAGTAGTATTTGGGCAGGGGGACAAGAGACCCAGTACTTC.

V usage is TRBV13 and J usage is TRBJ2-7, with 8 bases matching TRBD1. With 4 bases clipped from V and 0 bases from J, the junction kept 5 bases outside the gene matches. Per germline, CDR1 PRHDT and CDR2 FYEKMQ (reference sequence). This CDR3 is 15 amino acids long. As DNA, the CDR3 is TGTGCCAGCAGCTCCGACAGGGGTAGCTCCTACGAGCAGTACTTC. This encodes CASSSDRGSSYEQYF. The whole variable domain, filled in from reference TRBV13 and TRBJ2-7, reads AAGVIQSPRHLIKEKRETATLKCYPIPRHDTVYWYQQGPGQDPQFLISFYEKMQSDKGSIPDRFSAQQFSDYHSELNMSSLELGDSALYFCASSSDRGSSYEQYFGPGTRLTVT.

This chain joins TRBV19 and TRBJ2-7; D perhaps matches TRBD1 (6 bases). The CDR3 spans 15 residues. The ends were cut back, 3 bases at V and 4 bases at J, with 16 bases in the middle. Germline assignment: CDR1 LNHDA and CDR2 SQIVND (reference sequence). Here the CDR3 reads CASSIGGQTRYEQYF. As DNA, the CDR3 is TGTGCCAGTAGTATTGGAGGACAGACGAGATACGAGCAGTACTTC.

The CDR3 is CASSASTGGREGYTF. The CDR3 region has the DNA TGTGCCAGCAGCGCCTCGACAGGGGGACGTGAAGGCTACACCTTC. The chain joins TRBV9 to TRBJ1-2; 9 bases are a match to TRBD1. Germline V lookup: CDR1 SGDLS, CDR2 YYNGEE. The CDR3 length is 15 residues. The V segment lost 3 bases and the J segment 8 bases; nucleotides outside the gene matches: 11.

This chain uses TRBV5-8 with TRBJ1-5; TRBD1 aligns across 7 bases. CDR3 length equals 16 residues. Unmatched junction bases numbered 14, after V lost 7 bases and J lost 4 bases. Germline V CDR1 and CDR2: SGHTS, YDEGEE. The CDR3 protein is CASCPIGTAINQPQHF. In DNA, the CDR3 is TGTGCCAGCTGTCCCATTGGGACAGCTATTAATCAGCCCCAGCATTTT.

The genes are TRBV13 and TRBJ1-1; no clear D gene. CDR3 length equals 13 residues. Per germline, CDR1 PRHDT and CDR2 FYEKMQ (reference sequence). V shed 10 bases and J shed 3 bases, with 15 bases lying between them. The CDR3 DNA is TGTGCCACGTCTCCGCAGGCCGACACTGAAGCTTTCTTT. Encoded protein: CATSPQADTEAFF.

The chain links TRBV15 to TRBJ2-1, with TRBD2 as a possible D gene (5 bases). CDR1 and CDR2 from the germline V gene are LNHNV and YYDKDF (reference sequence). The ends were cut back, 0 bases at V and 2 bases at J, with 8 bases in the middle. The CDR3 runs to 15 residues. In DNA, the CDR3 is TGTGCCACCAGCAGAGAGGGAGCCCCCTACAATGAGCAGTTCTTC. It codes for CATSREGAPYNEQFF.

V is TRBV5-1 and J is TRBJ1-1; D is uncertain. Per the germline V gene, CDR1 is SGHRS and CDR2 is YFSETQ. V was cut by 0 bases and J by 1 base, with 7 bases left in between. This CDR3 is built from 14 residues. CDR3: CASSLVASNTEAFF. As DNA, the CDR3 is TGCGCCAGCAGCTTGGTAGCATCGAACACTGAAGCTTTCTTT.

As DNA, the CDR3 is TGTGCCAGCAGCTTAGATTATTCAGGGGCAGGTCAGCCCCAGCATTTT. Its protein is CASSLDYSGAGQPQHF. The gene calls are TRBV7-2 and TRBJ1-5; tentatively, D is TRBD1 (6 bases). Deletions cut 1 base from V and 6 bases from J, with 16 bases between. This CDR3 comprises 16 residues. Germline V gene lookup returns CDR1 SGHTA and CDR2 FQGNSA.

This clone was seen a handful of times. The chain uses TRBV5-1 and TRBJ1-1, with a possible D match to TRBD1 (6 bases). The CDR3 totals 17 residues. Germline V gene data show CDR1 as SGHRS and CDR2 as YFSETQ. Trimming pared 0 bases from V and 5 bases from J, leaving 20 bases between. CDR3 residues: CASSLARGGADWTEAFF. CDR3 DNA: TGCGCCAGCAGCTTGGCCAGAGGGGGGGCCGATTGGACTGAAGCTTTCTTT.

This clone occurred once. The rearrangement joins TRBV5-1 to TRBJ1-4; D gene ambiguous. The germline V and J ends were trimmed by 0 bases and 1 base, with 13 bases remaining between them. The CDR3 extends over 17 amino acids. Germline values: CDR1 SGHRS, CDR2 YFSETQ. CDR3 nucleotides: TGCGCCAGCAGCTTGGATTCGAACCGGGTAACTAATGAAAAACTGTTTTTT. It yields the protein CASSLDSNRVTNEKLFF.